This T cell receptor beta chain was recovered during a study of blood T cell repertoires in COVID-19. Overall study context: Donors in the United States, Italy and Spain gave samples during acute or convalescent COVID-19.

Measured with immunoSEQ multiplex PCR; TCRdb has only the in-frame clones, and not every one. The data contain tens of thousands of clones, around 80% of them singletons. The CDR3 contains 13 residues. With 6 bases removed from V and 0 bases from J, the gap between germline ends came to 6 bases. In germline, CDR1 is LNHDA, CDR2 SQIVND (reference sequence). This clone showed up just a few times. This receptor was identified in a man aged 60 to 69 with acute or convalescent COVID-19. The sample consisted of peripheral blood. The J gene is TRBJ1-3, the V gene TRBV19; no reliable D call. The CDR3 DNA reads as TGTGCCAGTAGCAGGAACTCTGGAAACACCATATATTTT. Translated, it gives CASSRNSGNTIYF.